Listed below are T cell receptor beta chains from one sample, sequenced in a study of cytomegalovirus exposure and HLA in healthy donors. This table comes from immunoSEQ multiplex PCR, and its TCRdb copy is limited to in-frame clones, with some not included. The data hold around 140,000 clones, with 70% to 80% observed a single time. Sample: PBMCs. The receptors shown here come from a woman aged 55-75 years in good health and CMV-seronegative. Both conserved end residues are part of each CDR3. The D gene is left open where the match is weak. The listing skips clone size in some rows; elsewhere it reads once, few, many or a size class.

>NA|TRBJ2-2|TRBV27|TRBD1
TGTGCCAGCAGCCCCGGGACAGGGGTACCCGGGGAGCTGTTTTTT
CASSPGTGVPGELFF
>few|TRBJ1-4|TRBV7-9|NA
TGTGCCAGCAGCTACCGACAAGGTCATGAAAAACTGTTTTTT
CASSYRQGHEKLFF
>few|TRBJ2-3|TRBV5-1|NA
TGCGCCAGCAGCCTGGGGGGGCGCACAGATACGCAGTATTTT
CASSLGGRTDTQYF
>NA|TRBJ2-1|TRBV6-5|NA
NA
CASMTFGVGNEQFF
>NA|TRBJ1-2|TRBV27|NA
TGTGCCAGCAGTTTATCAGGGGCCTCCTATGGCTACACCTTC
CASSLSGASYGYTF
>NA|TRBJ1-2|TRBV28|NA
TGTGCCAGCAGCCGGGTGACAGGTGGCTATGGCTACACCTTC
CASSRVTGGYGYTF
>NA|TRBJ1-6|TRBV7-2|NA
TGTGCCAGCAGCTTAGAATCGGGGGGCGGTTCACCCCTCCACTTT
CASSLESGGGSPLHF
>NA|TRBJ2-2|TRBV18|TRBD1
TGTGCCAGCTCACAGGGACAGGCTGACACCGGGGAGCTGTTTTTT
CASSQGQADTGELFF
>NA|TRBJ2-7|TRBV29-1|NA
TGCAGCGTTGAAGGGTTCTACGAGCAGTACTTC
CSVEGFYEQYF
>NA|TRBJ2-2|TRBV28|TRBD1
TGTGCCAGCAGTTTATTCAGGGGGCTGAACGGGGAGCTGTTTTTT
CASSLFRGLNGELFF
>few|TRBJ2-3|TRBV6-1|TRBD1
TGTGCCAGCAGTACACCGGGACAGGGCACAGATACGCAGTATTTT
CASSTPGQGTDTQYF
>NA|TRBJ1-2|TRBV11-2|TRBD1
TGTGCCAGCAGCCTACTGACAGGGGGCGCCCCCAACTATGGCTACACCTTC
CASSLLTGGAPNYGYTF
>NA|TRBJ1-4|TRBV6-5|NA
TGTGCCAGCAGTTACTCGGGGAGGACTAATGAAAAACTGTTTTTT
CASSYSGRTNEKLFF
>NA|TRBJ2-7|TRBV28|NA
TGTGCCAGTGCGGGTGTTTCGGGATCTCCCTACGAGCAGTACTTC
CASAGVSGSPYEQYF
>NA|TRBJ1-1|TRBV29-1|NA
TGCAGCGTTGTTGAGCTCGATGAAGCTTTCTTT
CSVVELDEAFF
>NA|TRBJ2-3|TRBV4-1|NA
TGCGCCAGCAGCCAAGGTCCAGGTACAGATACGCAGTATTTT
CASSQGPGTDTQYF
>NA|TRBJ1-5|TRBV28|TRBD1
TGTGCCAGCAGTTTAGAGGACAGGGCACGGGGCAATCAGCCCCAGCATTTT
CASSLEDRARGNQPQHF
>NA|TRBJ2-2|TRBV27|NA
TGTGCCAGCAGTTTATCGTTAGACACCGGGGAGCTGTTTTTT
CASSLSLDTGELFF
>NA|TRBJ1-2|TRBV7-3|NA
TGTGCCAGCAGCCATAGGGGCGGAACCCTTTCGGATGGCTACACCTTC
CASSHRGGTLSDGYTF
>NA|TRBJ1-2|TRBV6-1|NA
TGTGCCAGCAGTGTAAACAGGAATACAAACTATGGCTACACCTTC
CASSVNRNTNYGYTF
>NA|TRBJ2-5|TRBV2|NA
TGTGCCAGAGAGGGTGGAACTCGGGCTGGGAAGACCCAGTACTTC
CAREGGTRAGKTQYF
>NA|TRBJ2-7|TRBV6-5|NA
TGTGCCAGCGGGGCCAACCTCGGAGCAACCTACGAGCAGTACTTC
CASGANLGATYEQYF
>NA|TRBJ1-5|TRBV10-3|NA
TGTGCCCCCCGGGAGAGGGATAGCAATCAGCCCCAGCATTTT
CAPRERDSNQPQHF
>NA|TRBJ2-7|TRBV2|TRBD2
TGTGCCAGCAAACCGGGACTAGCAACGTACGAGCAGTACTTC
CASKPGLATYEQYF
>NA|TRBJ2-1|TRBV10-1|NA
TGCGCCAGCAGTGACCCCCCATGGCCTGAGCAGTTCTTC
CASSDPPWPEQFF
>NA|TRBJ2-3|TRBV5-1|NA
TGCGCCAGCAGCTCGCCCTCAGGGTCCGCAGATACGCAGTATTTT
CASSSPSGSADTQYF
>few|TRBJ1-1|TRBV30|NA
TGTGCCTGGAGTGTACAGGGCCCTGAAGCTTTCTTT
CAWSVQGPEAFF
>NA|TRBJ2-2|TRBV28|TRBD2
TGTGCCAGCAGATTAGGCGGGAGGACGAACACCGGGGAGCTGTTTTTT
CASRLGGRTNTGELFF
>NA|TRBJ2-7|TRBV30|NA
TGTGCCCAAAGTAGAGGACTCCCCTACGAGCAGTACTTC
CAQSRGLPYEQYF
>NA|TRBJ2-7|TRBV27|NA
TGTGCCAGCAGTTTAGACGGGGGAATAACCTACGAGCAGTACTTC
CASSLDGGITYEQYF
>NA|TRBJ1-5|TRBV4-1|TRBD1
TGCGCCAGCAGCCAAGTAATTAGCACAGGGGATCATAGCAATCAGCCCCAGCATTTT
CASSQVISTGDHSNQPQHF
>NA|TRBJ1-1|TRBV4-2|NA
TGTGCCAGCCGCAGGGGAGGGCTGGACACTGAAGCTTTCTTT
CASRRGGLDTEAFF
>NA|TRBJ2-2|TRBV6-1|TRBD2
TGTGCCAGCAGTGAATCACTAGCGGGGGCTGGGGAGCTGTTTTTT
CASSESLAGAGELFF
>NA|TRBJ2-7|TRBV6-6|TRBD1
TGTGCCAGCAGCACCTCCGGACAGGGGAGTTCCTACGAGCAGTACTTC
CASSTSGQGSSYEQYF
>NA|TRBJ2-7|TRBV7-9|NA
TGTGCCAGCAGCTACTGGGGGGTCTCCTACGAGCAGTACTTC
CASSYWGVSYEQYF
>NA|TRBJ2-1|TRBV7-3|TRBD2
TGTGCCAGCAGGCCAACTAGCGGGGGCTCCTACAATGAGCAGTTCTTC
CASRPTSGGSYNEQFF
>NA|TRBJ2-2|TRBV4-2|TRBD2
TGTGCCAGCAGCCAAGATACAGGACTAGCTAACACCGGGGAGCTGTTTTTT
CASSQDTGLANTGELFF
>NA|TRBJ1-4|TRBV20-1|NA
TGCAGTGCTGGGGAACCGGGACAAATTTTT
CSAGEPGQIF
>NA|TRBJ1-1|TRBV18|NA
TGTGCCAGCTCGTCCGACAAGAACACTGAAGCTTTCTTT
CASSSDKNTEAFF
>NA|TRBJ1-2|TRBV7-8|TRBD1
TGTGCCAGCAGCGACCGACAGGGGAGTAACGGCTACACCTTC
CASSDRQGSNGYTF
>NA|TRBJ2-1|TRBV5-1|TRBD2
TGCGCCAGCAGCTTGGTAGCGGGAGGTGGATACAATGAGCAGTTCTTC
CASSLVAGGGYNEQFF
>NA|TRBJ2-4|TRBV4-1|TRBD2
TGCGCCAGCAGCCAAGATGGCGGGGGGCGGACCAAAAACATTCAGTACTTC
CASSQDGGGRTKNIQYF
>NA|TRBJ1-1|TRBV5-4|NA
TGTGCCAGCAGCCCACGGGGGGGGGACACTGAAGCTTTCTTT
CASSPRGGDTEAFF